This T cell receptor (beta chain) is from a study of T cell responses to AZD1222 COVID-19 vaccine. Study overall: It was second doses at about 4 or about 12 weeks that were pooled.

A note on this clone: Its antigen is still unknown.

Findings of the study overall: Increases in Spike-specific TCR breadth and depth were seen after two AZD1222 doses. Only after the peak T cell response were repertoires sampled. At baseline, just a handful of AZD1222 recipients tested seropositive.

Per the germline V gene, CDR1 is MNHNS and CDR2 is SASEGT. V was shortened by 0 bases and J by 0 bases, with 6 bases between the two germline ends. This CDR3 spans 15 amino acids. TCRdb keeps only in-frame clones here, not all; method: immunoSEQ multiplex PCR. The sample has over 120,000 clones; roughly 89% are singletons. Specimen: peripheral blood, collected on day 0 of AZD1222 vaccination. The chain has TRBV6-1 and TRBJ1-5; no clear D gene. This sequence was found in an adult in good health. The CDR3 sequence: CASSEAAASNQPQHF. CDR3 nucleotide sequence: TGTGCCAGCAGTGAAGCGGCAGCTAGCAATCAGCCCCAGCATTTT.